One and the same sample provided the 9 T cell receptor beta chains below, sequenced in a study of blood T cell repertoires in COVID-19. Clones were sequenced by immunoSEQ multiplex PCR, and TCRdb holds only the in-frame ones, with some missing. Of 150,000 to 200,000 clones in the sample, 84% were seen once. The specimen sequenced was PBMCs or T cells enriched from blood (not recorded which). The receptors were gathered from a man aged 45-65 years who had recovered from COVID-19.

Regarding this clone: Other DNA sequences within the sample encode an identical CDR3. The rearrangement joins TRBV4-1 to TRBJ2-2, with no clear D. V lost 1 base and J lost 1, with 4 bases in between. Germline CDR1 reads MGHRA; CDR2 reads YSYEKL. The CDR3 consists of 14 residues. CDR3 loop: CASSQALNTGELFF. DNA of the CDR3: TGCGCCAGCAGCCAAGCGTTGAACACCGGGGAGCTGTTTTTT.

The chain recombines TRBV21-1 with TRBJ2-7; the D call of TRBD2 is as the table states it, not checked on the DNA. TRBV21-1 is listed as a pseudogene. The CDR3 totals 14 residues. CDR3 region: CASSKEAVVYEQYF. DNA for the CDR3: TGTGCCAGCAGCAAAGAGGCGGTTGTCTACGAGCAGTACTTC.

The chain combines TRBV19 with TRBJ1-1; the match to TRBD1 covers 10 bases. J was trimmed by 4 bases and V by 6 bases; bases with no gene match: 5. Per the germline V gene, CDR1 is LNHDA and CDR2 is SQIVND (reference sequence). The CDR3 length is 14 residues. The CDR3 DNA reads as TGTGCCAGTAGCATGGGGACAGGGGTCACTGAAGCTTTCTTT. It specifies CASSMGTGVTEAFF.

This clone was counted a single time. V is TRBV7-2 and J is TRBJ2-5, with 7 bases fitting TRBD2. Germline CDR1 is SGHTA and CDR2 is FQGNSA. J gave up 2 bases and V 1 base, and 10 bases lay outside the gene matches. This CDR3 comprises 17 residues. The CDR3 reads CASSLGLTSIPQETQYF. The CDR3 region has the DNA TGTGCCAGCAGCTTAGGACTGACTAGCATTCCACAAGAGACCCAGTACTTC. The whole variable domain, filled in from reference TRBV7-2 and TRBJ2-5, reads GAGVSQSPSNKVTEKGKDVELRCDPISGHTALYWYRQSLGQGLEFLIYFQGNSAPDKSGLPSDRFSAERTGGSVSTLTIQRTQQEDSAVYLCASSLGLTSIPQETQYFGPGTRLLVL.

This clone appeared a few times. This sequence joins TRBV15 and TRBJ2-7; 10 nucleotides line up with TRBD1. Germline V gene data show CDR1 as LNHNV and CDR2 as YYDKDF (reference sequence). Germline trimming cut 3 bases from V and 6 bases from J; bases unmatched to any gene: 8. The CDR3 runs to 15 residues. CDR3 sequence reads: CATSRGRDRGGEQYF. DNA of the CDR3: TGTGCCACCAGCAGGGGTCGGGACAGGGGTGGCGAGCAGTACTTC.

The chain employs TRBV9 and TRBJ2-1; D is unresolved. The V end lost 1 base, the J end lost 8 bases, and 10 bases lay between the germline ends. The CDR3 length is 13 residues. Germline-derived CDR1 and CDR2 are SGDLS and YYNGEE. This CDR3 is CASSVSPNDEQFF. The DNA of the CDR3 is TGTGCCAGCAGCGTATCCCCCAATGATGAGCAGTTCTTC. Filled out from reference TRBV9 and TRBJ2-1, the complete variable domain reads DSGVTQTPKHLITATGQRVTLRCSPRSGDLSVYWYQQSLDQGLQFLIQYYNGEERAKGNILERFSAQQFPDLHSELNLSSLELGDSALYFCASSVSPNDEQFFGPGTRLTVL.

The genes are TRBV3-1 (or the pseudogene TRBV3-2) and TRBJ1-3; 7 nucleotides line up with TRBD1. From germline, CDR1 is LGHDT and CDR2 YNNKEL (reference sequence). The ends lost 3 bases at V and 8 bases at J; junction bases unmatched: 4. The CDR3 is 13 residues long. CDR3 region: CASSQTGWDTIYF. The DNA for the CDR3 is TGTGCCAGCAGCCAGACAGGGTGGGACACCATATATTTT.

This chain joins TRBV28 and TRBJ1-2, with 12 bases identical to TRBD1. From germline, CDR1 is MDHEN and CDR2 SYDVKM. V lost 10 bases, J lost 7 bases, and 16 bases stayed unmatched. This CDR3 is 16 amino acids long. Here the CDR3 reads CATRKGGTGGAGGYTF. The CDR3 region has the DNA TGTGCCACCAGAAAGGGGGGGACAGGGGGCGCGGGTGGCTACACCTTC.

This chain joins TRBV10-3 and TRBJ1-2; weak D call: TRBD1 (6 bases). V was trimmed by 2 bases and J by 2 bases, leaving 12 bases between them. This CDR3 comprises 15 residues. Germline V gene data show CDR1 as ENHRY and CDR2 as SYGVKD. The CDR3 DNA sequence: TGTGCCATCAGTGAGGCCCGGGACACAAACTATGGCTACACCTTC. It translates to CAISEARDTNYGYTF.